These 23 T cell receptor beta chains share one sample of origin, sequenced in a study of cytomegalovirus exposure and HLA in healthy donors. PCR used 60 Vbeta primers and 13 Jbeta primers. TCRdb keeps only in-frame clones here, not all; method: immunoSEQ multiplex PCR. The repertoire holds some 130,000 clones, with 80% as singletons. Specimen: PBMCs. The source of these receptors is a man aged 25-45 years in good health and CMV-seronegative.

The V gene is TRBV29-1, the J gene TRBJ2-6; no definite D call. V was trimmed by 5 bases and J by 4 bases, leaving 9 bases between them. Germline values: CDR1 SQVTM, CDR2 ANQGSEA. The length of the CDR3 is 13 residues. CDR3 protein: CSVTPRGANVLTF. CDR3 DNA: TGCAGCGTTACTCCACGGGGGGCCAACGTCCTGACTTTC.

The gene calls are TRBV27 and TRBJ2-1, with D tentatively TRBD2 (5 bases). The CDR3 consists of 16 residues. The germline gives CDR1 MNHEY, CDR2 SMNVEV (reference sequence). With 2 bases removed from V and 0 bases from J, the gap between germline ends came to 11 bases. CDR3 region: CASSLGPGSSYNEQFF. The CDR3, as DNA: TGTGCCAGCAGTTTAGGTCCGGGGAGCTCCTACAATGAGCAGTTCTTC.

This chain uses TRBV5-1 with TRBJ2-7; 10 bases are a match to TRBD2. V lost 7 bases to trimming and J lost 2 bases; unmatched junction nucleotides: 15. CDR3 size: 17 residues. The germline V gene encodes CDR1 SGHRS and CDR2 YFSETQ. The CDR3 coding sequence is TGCGCCAGCTCCACCCCGGCTAGCGGGAGTAGTACCTACGAGCAGTACTTC. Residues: CASSTPASGSSTYEQYF.

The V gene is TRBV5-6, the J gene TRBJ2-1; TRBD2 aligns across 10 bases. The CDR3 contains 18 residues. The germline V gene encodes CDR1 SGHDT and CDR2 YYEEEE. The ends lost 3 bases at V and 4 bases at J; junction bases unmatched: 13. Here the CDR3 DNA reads TGTGCCAGCAGCTGGAGGGTAGCGGGAGGACCGGGATACAATGAGCAGTTCTTC. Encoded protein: CASSWRVAGGPGYNEQFF.

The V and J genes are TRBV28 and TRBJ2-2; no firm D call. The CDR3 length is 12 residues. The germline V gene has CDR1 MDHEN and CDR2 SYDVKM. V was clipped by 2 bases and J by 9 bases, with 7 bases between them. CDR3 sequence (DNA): TGTGCCAGCAGTTTACAGGCTAGGGAGCTGTTTTTT. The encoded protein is CASSLQARELFF.

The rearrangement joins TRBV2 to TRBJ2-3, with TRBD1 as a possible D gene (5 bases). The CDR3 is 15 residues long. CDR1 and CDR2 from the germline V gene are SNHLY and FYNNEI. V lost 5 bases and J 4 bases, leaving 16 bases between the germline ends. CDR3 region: CASSRNSGSPDTQYF. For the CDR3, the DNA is TGTGCCAGCAGTAGAAACTCAGGGTCCCCAGATACGCAGTATTTT.

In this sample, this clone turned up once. CDR3 amino acids: CASSFETSGNNEQFF. CDR3 bases: TGCGCCAGCAGCTTCGAGACTAGCGGCAACAATGAGCAGTTCTTC. The chain carries TRBV5-1 and TRBJ2-1; TRBD2 agrees at 9 bases. Trimming cost V 2 bases and J 5 bases; bases outside gene matches: 5. Germline CDR1 SGHRS, CDR2 YFSETQ. This CDR3 has 15 amino acids.

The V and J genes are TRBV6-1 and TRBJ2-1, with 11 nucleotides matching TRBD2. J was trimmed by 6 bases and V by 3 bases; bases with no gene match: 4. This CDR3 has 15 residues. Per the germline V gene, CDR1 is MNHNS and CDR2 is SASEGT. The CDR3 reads CASSDSTSGANEQFF. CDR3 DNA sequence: TGTGCCAGCAGTGACTCGACTAGCGGGGCCAATGAGCAGTTCTTC.

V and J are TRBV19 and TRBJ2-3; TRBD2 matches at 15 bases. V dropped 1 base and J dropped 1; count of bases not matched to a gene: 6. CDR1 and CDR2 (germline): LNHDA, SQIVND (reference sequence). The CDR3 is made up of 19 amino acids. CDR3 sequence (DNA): TGTGCCAGTAGTATAGTGGGACTAGCGGGAGGTCTTGGCACAGATACGCAGTATTTT. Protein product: CASSIVGLAGGLGTDTQYF.

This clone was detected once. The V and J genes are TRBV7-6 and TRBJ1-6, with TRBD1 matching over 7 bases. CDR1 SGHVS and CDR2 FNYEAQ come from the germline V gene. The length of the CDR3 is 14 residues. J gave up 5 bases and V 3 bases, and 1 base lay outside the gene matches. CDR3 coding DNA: TGTGCCAGCAGCTTGGGACAGAATAATTCACCCCTCCACTTT. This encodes CASSLGQNNSPLHF.

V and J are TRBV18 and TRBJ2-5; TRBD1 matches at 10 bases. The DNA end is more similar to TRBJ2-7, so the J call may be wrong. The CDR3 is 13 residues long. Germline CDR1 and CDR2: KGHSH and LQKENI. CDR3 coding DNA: TGTGCCAGCTCATCGACAGGGGGCAACGAGCAGTACTTC. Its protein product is CASSSTGGNEQYF.

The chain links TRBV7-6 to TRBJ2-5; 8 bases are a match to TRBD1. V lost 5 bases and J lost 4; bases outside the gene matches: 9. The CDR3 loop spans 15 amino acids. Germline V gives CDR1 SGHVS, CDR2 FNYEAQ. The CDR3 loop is CASSPYSGQGETQYF. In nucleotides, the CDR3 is TGTGCCAGCAGCCCTTACTCCGGACAGGGAGAGACCCAGTACTTC.

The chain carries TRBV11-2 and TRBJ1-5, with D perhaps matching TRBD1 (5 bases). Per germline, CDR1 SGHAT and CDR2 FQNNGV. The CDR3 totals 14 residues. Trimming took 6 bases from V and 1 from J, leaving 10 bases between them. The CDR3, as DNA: TGTGCCAGCAGTCAATCAGGGAGCAATCAGCCCCAGCATTTT. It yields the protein CASSQSGSNQPQHF.

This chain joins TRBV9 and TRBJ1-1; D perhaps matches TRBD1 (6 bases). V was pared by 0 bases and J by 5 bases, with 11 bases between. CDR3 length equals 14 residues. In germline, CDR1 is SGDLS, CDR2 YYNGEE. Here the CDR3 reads CASSVAVRGTEAFF. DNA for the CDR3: TGTGCCAGCAGCGTAGCTGTCAGGGGTACTGAAGCTTTCTTT.

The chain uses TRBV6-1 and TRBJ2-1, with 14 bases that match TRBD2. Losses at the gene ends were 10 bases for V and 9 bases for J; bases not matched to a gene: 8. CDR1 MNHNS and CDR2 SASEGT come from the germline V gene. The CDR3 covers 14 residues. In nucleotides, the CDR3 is TGTGCCACCCGTCCGGGACTAGCGGGAGCTGAGCAGTTCTTC. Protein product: CATRPGLAGAEQFF.

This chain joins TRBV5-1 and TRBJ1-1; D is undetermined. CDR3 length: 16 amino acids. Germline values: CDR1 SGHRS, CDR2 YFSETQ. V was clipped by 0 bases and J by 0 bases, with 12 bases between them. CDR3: CASSLDVGEVNTEAFF. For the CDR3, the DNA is TGCGCCAGCAGCTTGGACGTCGGTGAGGTGAACACTGAAGCTTTCTTT.

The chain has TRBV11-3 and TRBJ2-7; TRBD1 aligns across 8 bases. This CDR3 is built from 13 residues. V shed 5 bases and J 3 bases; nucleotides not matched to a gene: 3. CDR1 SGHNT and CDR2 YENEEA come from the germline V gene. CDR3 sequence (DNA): TGTGCCAGCAGCCCTGGGACAGGCTACGAGCAGTACTTC. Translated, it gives CASSPGTGYEQYF.

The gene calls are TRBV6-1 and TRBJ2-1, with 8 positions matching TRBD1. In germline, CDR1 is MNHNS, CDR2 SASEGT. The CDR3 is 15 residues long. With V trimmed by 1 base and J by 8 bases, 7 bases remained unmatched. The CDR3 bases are TGTGCCAGCAGTGAAGGAAGGACAGGGTCGGATGAGCAGTTCTTC. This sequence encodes CASSEGRTGSDEQFF.

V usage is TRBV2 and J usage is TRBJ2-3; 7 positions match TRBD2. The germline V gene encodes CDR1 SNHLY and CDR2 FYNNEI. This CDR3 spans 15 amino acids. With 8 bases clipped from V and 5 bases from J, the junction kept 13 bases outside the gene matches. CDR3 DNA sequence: TGTGCCAGCTCCGCCGGAAGCGGGATCCGAGATACGCAGTATTTT. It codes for CASSAGSGIRDTQYF.

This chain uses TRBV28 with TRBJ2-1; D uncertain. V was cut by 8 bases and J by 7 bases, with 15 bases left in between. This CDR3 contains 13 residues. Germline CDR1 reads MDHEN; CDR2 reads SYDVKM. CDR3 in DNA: TGTGCCAGCGGCGGTTTCCCTATTAATGAGCAGTTCTTC. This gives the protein CASGGFPINEQFF.

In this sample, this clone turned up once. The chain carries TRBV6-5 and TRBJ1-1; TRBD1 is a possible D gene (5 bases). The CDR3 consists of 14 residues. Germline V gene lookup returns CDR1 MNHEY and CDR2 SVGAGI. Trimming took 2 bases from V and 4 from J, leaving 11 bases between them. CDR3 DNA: TGTGCCAGCAGTTACAACGGACACCTCACTGAAGCTTTCTTT. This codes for CASSYNGHLTEAFF.

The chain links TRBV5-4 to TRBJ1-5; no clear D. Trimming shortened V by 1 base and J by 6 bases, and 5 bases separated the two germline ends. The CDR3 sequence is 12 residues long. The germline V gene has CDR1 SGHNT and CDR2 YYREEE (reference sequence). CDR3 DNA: TGTGCCAGCAGCTTGTACGGTCAGCCCCAGCATTTT. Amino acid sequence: CASSLYGQPQHF.

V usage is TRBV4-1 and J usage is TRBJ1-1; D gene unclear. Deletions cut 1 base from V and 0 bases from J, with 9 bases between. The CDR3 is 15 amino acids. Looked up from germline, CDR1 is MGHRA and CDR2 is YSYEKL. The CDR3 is CASSQAELMNTEAFF. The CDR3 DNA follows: TGCGCCAGCAGCCAAGCCGAACTCATGAACACTGAAGCTTTCTTT.